This T cell receptor (beta chain) was sequenced during a study of patients and donors after allogeneic stem cell transplantation. TCRdb re-called the RT-PCR reads with MiXCR, one entry per CDR3 protein. Of about 110,000 distinct CDR3 sequences in the sample, around 36% were seen once. This clonotype was detected a few times. The specimen sequenced was blood, either unsorted or a sorted T cell fraction (not recorded which). The clonotype originates from a human donor who was either an allogeneic HSCT recipient or a stem cell or donor lymphocyte infusion donor (not recorded which). It is not recorded whose cells these are; they may come from a transplant donor.

The DNA for the CDR3 is TGTGCCAGCAGCTCTATGACAGGGGTCTATGGCTACACCTTC. This gives the protein CASSSMTGVYGYTF. The chain couples TRBV7-2 to TRBJ1-2; TRBD1 matches at 8 bases. J gave up 4 bases and V 4 bases, and 5 bases lay outside the gene matches. The CDR3 consists of 14 residues. Germline V gene data show CDR1 as SGHTA and CDR2 as FQGNSA.